The 19 T cell receptor beta chains given below trace back to one sample, sequenced in a study of breast tumors, draining lymph nodes, adjacent tissues. TCRdb redid the calling of the multiplex PCR reads with MiXCR, one entry per CDR3 protein. The sample shows about 47,000 distinct CDR3 sequences, around 23% of them seen only once. The sequenced sample was breast tumor tissue. The receptors originated from a female donor with breast cancer. Some clones in this sample may be carry-over from other donors' samples.

V gene TRBV5-4 combines with J gene TRBJ1-5, with 8 bases lining up with TRBD1. Germline lookup yields CDR1 SGHNT and CDR2 YYREEE (reference sequence). Losses at the gene ends were 4 bases for V and 7 bases for J; bases not matched to a gene: 10. This CDR3 spans 15 amino acids. As DNA, the CDR3 is TGTGCCAGCAGCGTGGGGGGACAGGCCCGGCAGCCCCAGCATTTT. As protein: CASSVGGQARQPQHF.

At least ten counts were recorded for this clonotype. This sequence joins TRBV20-1 and TRBJ1-2, with D possibly matching TRBD1 (6 bases). Deletions cut 3 bases from V and 2 bases from J, with 19 bases between. Germline V gene lookup returns CDR1 DFQATT and CDR2 SNEGSKA (reference sequence). The CDR3 is made up of 16 amino acids. CDR3 protein: CSARPGASIRNYGYTF. Here the CDR3 DNA reads TGCAGTGCTAGGCCAGGGGCTAGTATCCGAAACTATGGCTACACCTTC.

This clonotype was seen a few times. The chain employs TRBV9 and TRBJ2-2; unclear D gene. The CDR3 runs to 17 residues. Germline V gene data show CDR1 as SGDLS and CDR2 as YYNGEE. V shed 1 base and J shed 0 bases, with 13 bases lying between them. The DNA of the CDR3 is TGTGCCAGCAGCGTATCGACGGTGCTGACGAACACCGGGGAGCTGTTTTTT. It codes for CASSVSTVLTNTGELFF.

This clonotype was recorded at least ten times. J is TRBJ1-4 and V is TRBV6-1, with D perhaps matching TRBD1 (5 bases). The CDR3 is made up of 14 amino acids. Per germline, CDR1 MNHNS and CDR2 SASEGT. The ends were cut back, 6 bases at V and 7 bases at J, with 15 bases in the middle. The CDR3 bases are TGTGCCAGCAGACAGGCAACTGGGTTTGAAAAACTGTTTTTT. As protein: CASRQATGFEKLFF.

This clonotype was detected ten times or more. This rearrangement joins TRBV5-6 to TRBJ1-6; perhaps TRBD1 as D (6 bases). CDR1 and CDR2 (germline): SGHDT, YYEEEE. The CDR3 has 15 amino acids. V shed 0 bases and J shed 5 bases, with 9 bases lying between them. CDR3 region: CASSLDWTDNSPLHF. The CDR3, as DNA: TGTGCCAGCAGCTTGGACTGGACAGATAATTCACCCCTCCACTTT.

This clonotype was picked up many times. The chain uses TRBV28 and TRBJ1-6; a weak D match, TRBD1 (5 bases). The CDR3 has 15 residues. Germline V lookup: CDR1 MDHEN, CDR2 SYDVKM. V was shortened by 6 bases and J by 10 bases, with 19 bases between the two germline ends. The DNA of the CDR3 is TGTGCCAGCAGCTTCAAGGGCTTGAGGACATCACCCCTCCACTTT. It yields the protein CASSFKGLRTSPLHF.

In this sample, this clonotype turned up many times. V is TRBV15 and J is TRBJ2-7, with D unresolved. Trimming removed 5 bases at V and 6 bases at J, with 14 bases between. The CDR3 sequence is 13 residues long. Germline V gene data show CDR1 as LNHNV and CDR2 as YYDKDF (reference sequence). Written as DNA, the CDR3 is TGTGCCACCAGCGGAAACAGAGCTAGCGAGCAGTACTTC. It encodes CATSGNRASEQYF. Using reference TRBV15 and TRBJ2-7 for the parts outside the CDR3, the full variable domain is DAMVIQNPRYQVTQFGKPVTLSCSQTLNHNVMYWYQQKSSQAPKLLFHYYDKDFNNEADTPDNFQSRRPNTSFCFLDIRSPGLGDTAMYLCATSGNRASEQYFGPGTRLTVT.

This clonotype was seen many times. The V gene is TRBV20-1, the J gene TRBJ1-6; D gene unclear. The CDR3 has 14 amino acids. The germline gives CDR1 DFQATT, CDR2 SNEGSKA (reference sequence). Trimming cost V 5 bases and J 0 bases, with 8 bases left between them. CDR3 DNA: TGCAGTGCTGCACTCAGCTCCTATAATTCACCCCTCCACTTT. Amino acids: CSAALSSYNSPLHF.

This chain links TRBV4-3 with TRBJ2-1, with D unresolved. Trimming took 1 base from V and 8 from J, leaving 6 bases between them. Germline lookup yields CDR1 LGHNA and CDR2 YSLEER. The CDR3 runs to 12 residues. CDR3 protein: CASSQGADEQFF. For the CDR3, the DNA is TGCGCCAGCAGCCAAGGTGCAGATGAGCAGTTCTTC.

This clonotype was seen ten or more times. This chain joins TRBV20-1 and TRBJ2-7; D remains ambiguous. The CDR3 length is 16 residues. V was pared by 0 bases and J by 1 base, with 16 bases between. Germline V gives CDR1 DFQATT, CDR2 SNEGSKA (reference sequence). Here the CDR3 reads CSARDLVGPPSYEQYF. The DNA of the CDR3 is TGCAGTGCTAGAGATCTGGTCGGGCCTCCATCCTACGAGCAGTACTTC.

The table lists this clonotype with many counts. The CDR3 reads CASSLSNSPLHF. As DNA, the CDR3 is TGTGCCAGCAGTTTGAGTAATTCACCCCTCCACTTT. The V and J genes are TRBV27 and TRBJ1-6; D is undetermined. Trimming pared 3 bases from V and 6 bases from J, leaving 3 bases between. Germline CDR1 MNHEY, CDR2 SMNVEV (reference sequence). CDR3 length: 12 amino acids.

This clonotype has a count of ten or more. The chain couples TRBV11-2 to TRBJ2-7; 7 bases match TRBD1. V was clipped by 6 bases and J by 0 bases; unmatched bases: 8. Germline CDR1 and CDR2: SGHAT and FQNNGV. CDR3 length equals 15 residues. As DNA, the CDR3 is TGTGCCAGCAGTCCCGGGACAGCGAGCTCCTACGAGCAGTACTTC. As protein: CASSPGTASSYEQYF. Variable domain in full (rest from reference TRBV11-2 and TRBJ2-7): EAGVAQSPRYKIIEKRQSVAFWCNPISGHATLYWYQQILGQGPKLLIQFQNNGVVDDSQLPKDRFSAERLKGVDSTLKIQPAKLEDSAVYLCASSPGTASSYEQYFGPGTRLTVT.

This clonotype was seen at least ten times. V and J are TRBV19 and TRBJ1-2, with D possibly being TRBD1 (6 bases). Germline CDR1 and CDR2: LNHDA and SQIVND (reference sequence). This CDR3 spans 12 amino acids. Trimming left V 5 bases short and J 6 bases short, with 10 bases between. CDR3 in DNA: TGTGCCAGTAGTGTACAGGGTGATGGCTACACCTTC. Translating it yields CASSVQGDGYTF.

This clonotype was counted a few times. This sequence joins TRBV11-2 and TRBJ2-4; 7 bases map to TRBD1. V lost 4 bases, J lost 10 bases, and 1 base stayed unmatched. The CDR3 has 11 amino acids. The germline V gene has CDR1 SGHAT and CDR2 FQNNGV. The CDR3 coding sequence is TGTGCCAGCAGCTGGGGACAGATTCAGTACTTC. Its protein product is CASSWGQIQYF.

By proportion, this clonotype is medium-sized (0.01 to 0.1%). The rearrangement links TRBV20-1 to TRBJ1-2; TRBD1 matches 9 bases. V trimming: 6 bases; J trimming: 6 bases; junction bases outside the gene matches: 5. The CDR3 runs to 12 residues. Germline-derived CDR1 and CDR2 are DFQATT and SNEGSKA (reference sequence). The chain's CDR3 is CSAVTGGNGYTF. CDR3 nucleotides: TGCAGTGCAGTTACAGGGGGCAATGGCTACACCTTC.

This clonotype was recorded many times. V is TRBV20-1 and J is TRBJ2-1; D might be TRBD2 (5 bases). V was shortened by 7 bases and J by 9 bases, with 10 bases between the two germline ends. Germline values: CDR1 DFQATT, CDR2 SNEGSKA (reference sequence). CDR3 length: 10 amino acids. In nucleotides, the CDR3 is TGCAGTGTGGGAGTCGGTGAGCAGTTCTTC. It yields the protein CSVGVGEQFF.

This clonotype showed up just a few times. The V and J genes are TRBV28 and TRBJ1-6, with D maybe TRBD1 (5 bases). Deletions cut 7 bases from V and 3 bases from J, with 16 bases between. Germline loops: CDR1 MDHEN, CDR2 SYDVKM. The CDR3 spans 16 residues. CDR3 sequence (DNA): TGTGCCAGCACCCGGGACCTAAAGCTCTATAATTCACCCCTCCACTTT. Protein sequence: CASTRDLKLYNSPLHF.

This clonotype has at least ten counts. The rearrangement joins TRBV20-1 to TRBJ1-6; D is perhaps TRBD1 (5 bases). Germline CDR1 reads DFQATT; CDR2 reads SNEGSKA (reference sequence). The CDR3 is 15 amino acids. With 2 bases removed from V and 10 bases from J, the gap between germline ends came to 18 bases. DNA for the CDR3: TGCAGTGCTAGACCGCCCTCAGGGAAGGGGTCACCCCTCCACTTT. It encodes CSARPPSGKGSPLHF.

This clonotype was seen repeatedly, ten times or more. This rearrangement joins TRBV10-1 to TRBJ2-3, with D unresolved. The germline V and J ends were trimmed by 1 base and 2 bases, with 4 bases remaining between them. The CDR3 totals 13 residues. CDR1 is WNHNN and CDR2 is SYGVQD in the germline V gene (reference sequence). CDR3 coding DNA: TGCGCCAGCAGTGAGTTCCTCACAGATACGCAGTATTTT. This gives the protein CASSEFLTDTQYF.